A selection of T cell receptor beta chains follows, all from one sample in a study of T-cell reconstitution after alpha-beta-depleted transplantation in children. TCRdb passed the PCR reads through MiXCR, listing each CDR3 protein once. Of approximately 630,000 distinct CDR3 sequences in the sample, about 12% were seen once. This sample comprised PBMCs, obtained before TCRalphabeta/CD19-depleted stem cell transplant. These receptors were collected from a girl aged 2-10 years with congenital amegakaryocytic thrombocytopenia, due to receive a stem cell transplant. Each CDR3 is given with its conserved first and last residue. The order of the fields is CDR3 DNA, CDR3 protein, D gene, J gene, V gene, clone size. The D gene is left open where the match is weak. Clone size, where shown, is once, few, many, or a class for clones that have expanded.

CDR3nt: TGCGCCAGCAGCTTGGCCGGGACAGGGAACACTGAAGCTTTCTTT
CDR3aa: CASSLAGTGNTEAFF
d_gene: TRBD1
j_gene: TRBJ1-1
v_gene: TRBV5-1
abundance: NA

CDR3nt: TGTGCCAGCAGCTCGCGACTAGAGGGCAATGAGCAGTTCTTC
CDR3aa: CASSSRLEGNEQFF
d_gene: NA
j_gene: TRBJ2-1
v_gene: TRBV7-9
abundance: many

CDR3nt: TGTGCCAGCAGCGACACAGGGGGCCGCGGCTACACCTTC
CDR3aa: CASSDTGGRGYTF
d_gene: TRBD1
j_gene: TRBJ1-2
v_gene: TRBV12-3/TRBV12-4
abundance: NA

CDR3nt: TGTGCCAGCAGTTTAGGGCAGGCCAGCTCTGGGGCCAACGTCCTGACTTTC
CDR3aa: CASSLGQASSGANVLTF
d_gene: NA
j_gene: TRBJ2-6
v_gene: TRBV12-3/TRBV12-4
abundance: many

CDR3nt: TGTGCCAGCTCACCAAAGACCGGGGCTAACTATGGCTACACCTTC
CDR3aa: CASSPKTGANYGYTF
d_gene: NA
j_gene: TRBJ1-2
v_gene: TRBV18
abundance: NA

CDR3nt: TGTGCCAGCAGTTCCCCTGGGACTAGTGCAGATACGCAGTATTTT
CDR3aa: CASSSPGTSADTQYF
d_gene: TRBD2
j_gene: TRBJ2-3
v_gene: TRBV27
abundance: many

CDR3nt: TGTGCCAGCAGCTTCTCGACAATCGGGTACGAGCAGTACTTC
CDR3aa: CASSFSTIGYEQYF
d_gene: NA
j_gene: TRBJ2-7
v_gene: TRBV5-6
abundance: few

CDR3nt: TGCGCCAGCAGCCCGGCCCTAACAGGGATCAGCACTGAAGCTTTCTTT
CDR3aa: CASSPALTGISTEAFF
d_gene: NA
j_gene: TRBJ1-1
v_gene: TRBV5-1
abundance: many

CDR3nt: TGTGCCAGCAGCCCCCCGGTTCCGAACACTGAAGCTTTCTTT
CDR3aa: CASSPPVPNTEAFF
d_gene: NA
j_gene: TRBJ1-1
v_gene: TRBV7-8
abundance: many

CDR3nt: TGTGCCAGCAGCTTAGATTCTGATACGCAGTATTTT
CDR3aa: CASSLDSDTQYF
d_gene: NA
j_gene: TRBJ2-3
v_gene: TRBV7-2
abundance: many